This TCR beta chain was captured in a study of blood T cell repertoires in COVID-19. This clone was observed once. Sequencing was performed with immunoSEQ multiplex PCR; in TCRdb, only in-frame clones are kept and a portion is missing. Seen here are 65,000 to 90,000 clones, approximately 78% observed once, and the top ten hold 4% to 5.5%. This CDR3 has 14 amino acids. Germline V gene sequence: CDR1 SGHDT, CDR2 YYEEEE. V was trimmed by 1 base and J by 6 bases, leaving 11 bases between them. This sequence originates from a woman aged 80 or older with active or convalescent COVID-19. The sample comprised peripheral blood. The J gene is TRBJ1-5, the V gene TRBV5-6; unclear D gene. The CDR3 spells CASSLRGWGQPQHF. CDR3 nucleotides: TGTGCCAGCAGCTTGCGGGGTTGGGGTCAGCCCCAGCATTTT.